This section outlines one TCR beta chain sequence together with its context. Antigen: not known. The germline gives CDR1 LGHNA, CDR2 YSLEER. The CDR3 is 14 residues long. With 0 bases removed from V and 6 bases from J, the gap between germline ends came to 11 bases. The primer mix had 60 Vbeta and 13 Jbeta primers. The method was immunoSEQ multiplex PCR; TCRdb's version includes in-frame clones alone and lacks a portion of them. The sample holds around 90,000 clones; around 60% are singletons and the top ten take roughly 2.1%. This specimen comes from a study of cytomegalovirus exposure and HLA in healthy donors. About the study: Unique TCR beta sequences numbering about 100 million came from 150 million to 200 million T cells in an earlier analysis.

Study results and caveats: The authors later linked a missense DCLRE1C variant to TCR beta V- and J-gene trimming. For most TCR beta V segments, an earlier analysis put the productive rate at about 90% or about 30% of the time.

What was sequenced was PBMCs. The chain couples TRBV4-3 to TRBJ1-2; D gene uncertain. This receptor was obtained from a human donor in good health. The CDR3 loop reads CASSQDWREDGYTF. In DNA form, the CDR3 reads TGCGCCAGCAGCCAAGATTGGAGGGAGGATGGCTACACCTTC.